One and the same sample provided the 11 T cell receptor beta chains below, sequenced in a study of beta chain features in type 1 diabetes. General study results and limits: All four CD4+ subsets of Type 1 diabetes patients contained TCRB CDR3s that were moderately but significantly shorter.

The sequenced template was cDNA made from the entire isolated RNA. Profiling relied on immunoSEQ multiplex PCR, and the TCRdb table lists in-frame clones only, not all of them. This sample yields tens of thousands of clones, of which roughly half are seen a single time; around 2.5% belongs to the top ten. The antigens of these receptors remain unknown. The sample was Tregs from blood. These receptors originate from a woman in her thirties or forties with type 1 diabetes.

CDR3 sequence (DNA): TGTGCCAGCAGCTTCGGACAGGGGTCGTACGAGCAGTACTTC. This gives the protein CASSFGQGSYEQYF. The chain links TRBV7-2 to TRBJ2-7, with TRBD1 identical over 9 bases. J gave up 4 bases and V 3 bases, and 4 bases lay outside the gene matches. The CDR3 is made up of 14 amino acids. Germline values: CDR1 SGHTA, CDR2 FQGNSA. Together with reference TRBV7-2 and TRBJ2-7, the CDR3 gives the full variable domain: GAGVSQSPSNKVTEKGKDVELRCDPISGHTALYWYRQSLGQGLEFLIYFQGNSAPDKSGLPSDRFSAERTGGSVSTLTIQRTQQEDSAVYLCASSFGQGSYEQYFGPGTRLTVT.

For the CDR3, the DNA is TGTGCCATCAAGCAGGGATATGGCTACACCTTC. This codes for CAIKQGYGYTF. The gene calls are TRBV16 and TRBJ1-2, with D possibly TRBD1 on 5 matching bases. CDR1 is KGHSY, CDR2 FQNENV, per germline. This CDR3 contains 11 residues. The germline V and J ends were trimmed by 10 bases and 5 bases, with 11 bases remaining between them.

The chain combines TRBV7-2 with TRBJ2-1; 8 nucleotides line up with TRBD2. The germline CDR1 and CDR2 sequences are SGHTA and FQGNSA. The CDR3 consists of 18 residues. V lost 4 bases and J lost 2; bases outside the gene matches: 13. The CDR3 DNA is TGTGCCAGCAGCTCCCAGGTAGCGGGGACCCTTACCTACAATGAGCAGTTCTTC. Its protein product is CASSSQVAGTLTYNEQFF.

The CDR3 DNA reads TGCAGCGTTGAGACAGGGCCGGACGAGCAGTACTTC. Protein: CSVETGPDEQYF. V gene TRBV29-1 combines with J gene TRBJ2-7; 7 nucleotides line up with TRBD1. Germline CDR1 SQVTM, CDR2 ANQGSEA. CDR3 length equals 12 residues. V was clipped by 3 bases and J by 5 bases; unmatched bases: 4.

V gene TRBV19 combines with J gene TRBJ1-5, with 10 bases lining up with TRBD1. This CDR3 comprises 15 residues. Losses at the gene ends were 4 bases for V and 4 bases for J; bases not matched to a gene: 4. CDR1 is LNHDA and CDR2 is SQIVND in the germline V gene (reference sequence). CDR3 DNA: TGTGCCAGTAGTAAGGGACAGGGGAGAAATCAGCCCCAGCATTTT. Protein sequence: CASSKGQGRNQPQHF.

DNA for the CDR3: TGTGCCAGCAGTGAAGGGGGAAGGGGGCGATCACCCCTCCACTTT. Residues: CASSEGGRGRSPLHF. This chain connects TRBV6-1 to TRBJ1-6; TRBD1 matches at 7 bases. Germline trimming cut 1 base from V and 10 bases from J; bases unmatched to any gene: 7. Looked up from germline, CDR1 is MNHNS and CDR2 is SASEGT. The CDR3 contains 15 residues.

The V and J genes are TRBV18 and TRBJ2-5, with TRBD1 matching 8 bases. Germline assignment: CDR1 KGHSH and CDR2 LQKENI. There are 16 residues in the CDR3. V shed 1 base and J 3 bases; nucleotides not matched to a gene: 7. CDR3: CASSPLQDRGKETQYF. The DNA for the CDR3 is TGTGCCAGCTCACCACTTCAAGACAGGGGAAAAGAGACCCAGTACTTC.

There are a few counts of this clone. CDR3 DNA: TGTGCCAGCAGCGCCACCGGTCAGGGGAGAGATACGCAGTATTTT. This encodes CASSATGQGRDTQYF. The chain couples TRBV28 to TRBJ2-3, with a possible D match to TRBD1 (6 bases). The V and J ends lost 6 bases and 5 bases respectively, with 18 bases between them. CDR1 and CDR2 (germline): MDHEN, SYDVKM. This CDR3 has 15 residues.

This rearrangement joins TRBV4-2 to TRBJ1-2; possibly TRBD1 for D (5 bases). The ends were cut back, 0 bases at V and 2 bases at J, with 10 bases in the middle. The germline V gene encodes CDR1 LGHNA and CDR2 YNFKEQ. The CDR3 contains 15 residues. CDR3: CASSQDNDRNYGYTF. The DNA for the CDR3 is TGTGCCAGCAGCCAAGACAACGACAGAAACTATGGCTACACCTTC.

This chain links TRBV14 with TRBJ2-3; D is ambiguous. V lost 5 bases to trimming and J lost 5 bases, with 14 bases between them. The CDR3 covers 14 residues. The germline gives CDR1 SGHDN, CDR2 FVKESK. The CDR3 here is CASSSVLELDTQYF. The CDR3 DNA follows: TGTGCCAGCAGCTCGGTTTTGGAGCTAGATACGCAGTATTTT. The entire variable domain, with the rest obtained from reference TRBV14 and TRBJ2-3, is as follows: EAGVTQFPSHSVIEKGQTVTLRCDPISGHDNLYWYRRVMGKEIKFLLHFVKESKQDESGMPNNRFLAERTGGTYSTLKVQPAELEDSGVYFCASSSVLELDTQYFGPGTRLTVL.

The chain couples TRBV29-1 to TRBJ2-3; 15 bases are a match to TRBD2. The CDR3 length is 15 residues. CDR1 SQVTM and CDR2 ANQGSEA come from the germline V gene. DNA of the CDR3: TGCAGTCTTAGGACTAGCGGGAGGGCCTTGGATACGCAGTATTTT. Translation gives CSLRTSGRALDTQYF.